This TCR beta chain was obtained from a study of cytomegalovirus exposure and HLA in healthy donors. The V gene lost 6 bases and the J gene lost 1 base, with 7 bases spanning the gap. The CDR3 sequence is 12 residues long. Germline values: CDR1 LNHDA, CDR2 SQIVND (reference sequence). Donors were drawn from the approximately 120-subject validation cohort, separate from the 666-subject first cohort. Assay: immunoSEQ multiplex PCR; the TCRdb copy retains only in-frame clones and omits some. The profile shows hundreds of thousands of clones, approximately 83% of them singletons. Of note for this clone: Its antigen is undetermined.

Broader study findings: According to reports, the classifier identified cytomegalovirus status with high specificity and sensitivity. The investigators catalogued 150 to 200 TCR beta chains as cytomegalovirus-associated.

The source is a woman in her 30s in good health and CMV-seropositive. Sequencing was carried out using PBMCs. The genes are TRBV19 and TRBJ2-7, with D maybe TRBD2 (5 bases). The CDR3 sequence is CASSRDSYEQYF. In nucleotides, the CDR3 is TGTGCCAGTAGCCGGGATTCCTACGAGCAGTACTTC.